These 18 T cell receptor beta chains came from one sample sequenced in a study of response to subunit inactivated influenza vaccine. TCRdb independently ran MiXCR on the RT-PCR reads; one entry per CDR3 protein. This table has around 710,000 distinct CDR3 sequences, around 13% appearing once. The material was PBMCs from blood, obtained 14 days before vaccination. These receptors were taken from a man aged 50-59 years who received an inactivated influenza vaccine.

This clonotype was detected only a few times. The rearrangement links TRBV27 to TRBJ1-6, with 8 bases fitting TRBD1. After removal of 7 bases from V and 7 bases from J, the junction contained 3 bases not matched to a gene. CDR1 is MNHEY and CDR2 is SMNVEV in the germline V gene (reference sequence). The CDR3 contains 13 residues. CDR3 nucleotide sequence: TGTGCCAGCAAGGACAGGGTAAATTCACCCCTCCACTTT. The encoded protein is CASKDRVNSPLHF.

This clonotype came up a few times. V and J are TRBV24-1 and TRBJ1-1, with 8 positions matching TRBD1. This CDR3 comprises 13 residues. Germline V gene sequence: CDR1 KGHDR, CDR2 SFDVKD. V lost 3 bases and J lost 12; bases outside the gene matches: 8. CDR3 in amino acids: CATSDPGGLGTFF. In DNA form, the CDR3 reads TGTGCCACCAGTGATCCAGGGGGCCTCGGGACTTTCTTT.

This clonotype was seen a handful of times. The V gene is TRBV12-3 or TRBV12-4, the J gene TRBJ2-7; weak D call: TRBD2 (7 bases). The CDR3 consists of 13 residues. V was clipped by 8 bases and J by 2 bases, with 13 bases between them. DNA of the CDR3: TGTGCCAGCGGGTTGGGGGGGCCCTACGAGCAGTACTTC. Translation gives CASGLGGPYEQYF.

The rearrangement uses TRBV7-6 and TRBJ2-1; no clear D gene. The CDR3 loop spans 14 amino acids. Trimming left V 1 base short and J 4 bases short, with 8 bases between. Germline V gene sequence: CDR1 SGHVS, CDR2 FNYEAQ. CDR3 region: CASSLGPTYNEQFF. For the CDR3, the DNA is TGTGCCAGCAGCTTAGGGCCTACTTACAATGAGCAGTTCTTC.

This clonotype was counted at least ten times. The chain has TRBV4-2 and TRBJ2-7; D may match TRBD1 or TRBD2 (5 bases each). The V gene lost 4 bases and the J gene lost 3 bases, with 13 bases spanning the gap. This CDR3 region has 14 residues. The germline V gene encodes CDR1 LGHNA and CDR2 YNFKEQ. CDR3 DNA sequence: TGTGCCAGCAGCCGTTCCGGGACGGGCTACGAGCAGTACTTC. This translates into CASSRSGTGYEQYF.

The sample holds many counts of this clonotype. The chain is built from TRBV6-2 or TRBV6-3 and TRBJ2-5; D not resolved. The germline CDR1 and CDR2 sequences are MNHEY and SVGEGT. V gave up 7 bases and J gave up 1 base, with 13 bases separating them. The CDR3 loop spans 14 amino acids. Here the CDR3 DNA reads TGTGCCAGCACCCTTACGAGTCTCCAAGAGACCCAGTACTTC. Translation gives CASTLTSLQETQYF.

The chain employs TRBV20-1 and TRBJ2-4; no definite D call. This CDR3 has 13 residues. Trimming removed 5 bases at V and 1 base at J, with 9 bases between. The germline V gene has CDR1 DFQATT and CDR2 SNEGSKA (reference sequence). The CDR3 coding sequence is TGCAGTGCTCGGAATGCTGCCAAAAACATTCAGTACTTC. It is translated as CSARNAAKNIQYF.

This clonotype was seen many times. This sequence joins TRBV3-1 and TRBJ2-7; TRBD1 might be the D (5 bases). Germline CDR1 reads LGHDT; CDR2 reads YNNKEL (reference sequence). The CDR3 covers 14 residues. Trimming stripped 1 base from V and 5 bases from J, with 12 bases between. Here the CDR3 reads CASSQAGHLDEQYF. The DNA for the CDR3 is TGTGCCAGCAGCCAAGCAGGACATCTGGACGAGCAGTACTTC.

This clonotype has only a few counts. J is TRBJ2-7 and V is TRBV10-3; no clear D. The V gene lost 0 bases and the J gene lost 0 bases, with 6 bases spanning the gap. CDR1 is ENHRY, CDR2 SYGVKD, per germline. The CDR3 is 14 residues long. The CDR3 reads CAISESGISYEQYF. As DNA, the CDR3 is TGTGCCATCAGTGAGTCAGGCATCTCCTACGAGCAGTACTTC.

The chain joins TRBV12-3 or TRBV12-4 to TRBJ2-1; 15 positions agree with TRBD2. V trimming: 5 bases; J trimming: 10 bases; junction bases outside the gene matches: 6. This CDR3 contains 15 residues. CDR3 nucleotide sequence: TGTGCCAGCAGTGGACTAGCGGGGGGGCCCGAGGAGCAGTTCTTC. Translated, it gives CASSGLAGGPEEQFF.

This chain connects TRBV5-1 to TRBJ2-7; 8 bases align to TRBD2. The CDR3 length is 17 residues. Unmatched junction bases numbered 12, after V lost 4 bases and J lost 0 bases. Germline lookup yields CDR1 SGHRS and CDR2 YFSETQ. CDR3 sequence: CASSPIYSGASSYEQYF. The CDR3, as DNA: TGCGCCAGCAGCCCTATATATAGCGGGGCCTCCTCCTACGAGCAGTACTTC.

This clonotype was observed a handful of times. The chain couples TRBV27 to TRBJ1-4; D uncertain. Trimming shortened V by 5 bases and J by 5 bases, and 15 bases separated the two germline ends. The CDR3 spans 15 residues. CDR1 is MNHEY, CDR2 SMNVEV, per germline (reference sequence). DNA of the CDR3: TGTGCCAGCAGTCCGGGCTCGGCGGTCAATGAAAAACTGTTTTTT. It yields the protein CASSPGSAVNEKLFF.

There are a few counts of this clonotype. The chain links TRBV7-6 to TRBJ2-5, with unresolved D. The CDR3 extends over 12 amino acids. The V gene lost 6 bases and the J gene lost 2 bases, with 7 bases spanning the gap. Germline loops: CDR1 SGHVS, CDR2 FNYEAQ. The CDR3 is CASSIIQETQYF. In DNA form, the CDR3 reads TGTGCCAGCAGTATCATACAAGAGACCCAGTACTTC. Based on the CDR3 plus reference TRBV7-6 and TRBJ2-5, the full variable domain is GAGVSQSPRYKVTKRGQDVALRCDPISGHVSLYWYRQALGQGPEFLTYFNYEAQQDKSGLPNDRFSAERPEGSISTLTIQRTEQRDSAMYRCASSIIQETQYFGPGTRLLVL.

The CDR3 bases are TGCAGTGCTAGGCGTACAGGGGTGAGTTCACCCCTCCACTTT. The encoded protein is CSARRTGVSSPLHF. The J gene is TRBJ1-6, the V gene TRBV20-1, with TRBD1 identical over 7 bases. The CDR3 is 14 residues long. The V gene's germline CDR1 is DFQATT and CDR2 SNEGSKA (reference sequence). V gave up 3 bases and J gave up 9 bases; unmatched junction bases: 8.

The chain carries TRBV5-1 and TRBJ2-7, with TRBD2 as a possible D gene (6 bases). This CDR3 contains 16 residues. The germline V gene has CDR1 SGHRS and CDR2 YFSETQ. The V end lost 0 bases, the J end lost 0 bases, and 13 bases lay between the germline ends. CDR3 protein: CASSLARAGSSYEQYF. The CDR3 DNA reads as TGCGCCAGCAGCTTGGCCAGGGCGGGGAGCTCCTACGAGCAGTACTTC.

This clonotype occurred a few times. The V gene is TRBV4-2, the J gene TRBJ2-3; TRBD2 is a possible D gene (6 bases). CDR3 length: 15 amino acids. The V gene lost 0 bases and the J gene lost 6 bases, with 13 bases spanning the gap. CDR1 LGHNA and CDR2 YNFKEQ come from the germline V gene. CDR3 loop: CASSQDLRDGDTQYF. The CDR3 bases are TGTGCCAGCAGCCAAGATTTGCGGGACGGGGATACGCAGTATTTT.

This clonotype was recorded a few times. The J gene is TRBJ2-3, the V gene TRBV20-1; D is unclear. The CDR3 has 13 amino acids. Deletions cut 6 bases from V and 1 base from J, with 11 bases between. From germline, CDR1 is DFQATT and CDR2 SNEGSKA (reference sequence). DNA for the CDR3: TGCAGTGCCACGGACGGCCGCACAGATACGCAGTATTTT. Its protein product is CSATDGRTDTQYF.

This clonotype was observed once. The chain carries TRBV6-5 and TRBJ2-7; 10 bases are a match to TRBD2. Germline V lookup: CDR1 MNHEY, CDR2 SVGAGI. The CDR3 is made up of 18 amino acids. V gave up 0 bases and J gave up 2 bases; unmatched junction bases: 10. CDR3 protein: CASSYSRLIAGGTYEQYF. The CDR3 region has the DNA TGTGCCAGCAGTTACTCGCGGCTTATAGCGGGAGGAACCTACGAGCAGTACTTC.